Shown below are 21 T cell receptor beta chains from a single sample sequenced in a study of early T cells in non-severe SARS-CoV-2 infection. MiXCR was run by TCRdb on the 5' RACE reads, yielding one entry per CDR3 protein. The table has about 64,000 distinct CDR3 sequences, less than 5% seen once; the top ten hold 4% to 5%. Sequencing was done on a sample of whole blood. The origin of the receptors is an adult who was a healthcare worker with PCR-confirmed SARS-CoV-2 infection or an uninfected control (not recorded which).

The chain couples TRBV30 to TRBJ2-5, with D unresolved. With 0 bases removed from V and 3 bases from J, the gap between germline ends came to 5 bases. CDR1 GTSNPN and CDR2 SVGIG come from the germline V gene (reference sequence). The CDR3 extends over 12 amino acids. The CDR3 region has the DNA TGTGCCTGGAGTGTGAGTAAAGAGACCCAGTACTTC. This sequence encodes CAWSVSKETQYF.

The chain couples TRBV29-1 to TRBJ2-7; D ambiguous. The CDR3 is 11 residues long. The germline CDR1 and CDR2 sequences are SQVTM and ANQGSEA. The V gene lost 6 bases and the J gene lost 6 bases, with 12 bases spanning the gap. This CDR3 is CSVTSTGEQYF. CDR3 in DNA: TGCAGCGTGACATCGACCGGCGAGCAGTACTTC.

V gene TRBV9 combines with J gene TRBJ2-2; TRBD2 is a possible D gene (5 bases). V gave up 0 bases and J gave up 0 bases, with 15 bases separating them. Germline loops: CDR1 SGDLS, CDR2 YYNGEE. This CDR3 is 18 amino acids long. The CDR3 DNA follows: TGTGCCAGCAGCGTAGAAGGACTCTCTCTCGCGAACACCGGGGAGCTGTTTTTT. Its protein is CASSVEGLSLANTGELFF. The whole variable domain, filled in from reference TRBV9 and TRBJ2-2, reads DSGVTQTPKHLITATGQRVTLRCSPRSGDLSVYWYQQSLDQGLQFLIQYYNGEERAKGNILERFSAQQFPDLHSELNLSSLELGDSALYFCASSVEGLSLANTGELFFGEGSRLTVL.

This clonotype was detected many times. This chain joins TRBV6-2 or TRBV6-3 and TRBJ2-3, with a tentative D call TRBD1 (6 bases). Trimming cost V 6 bases and J 0 bases, with 13 bases left between them. Germline V gene lookup returns CDR1 MNHEY and CDR2 SVGEGT. The CDR3 totals 15 residues. Here the CDR3 reads CASSPFDRSTDTQYF. In DNA, the CDR3 is TGTGCCAGCAGCCCCTTCGACAGGAGCACAGATACGCAGTATTTT.

The chain has TRBV7-2 and TRBJ2-1; 8 bases agree with TRBD2. In germline, CDR1 is SGHTA, CDR2 FQGNSA. This CDR3 contains 15 residues. The trim removed 5 bases at V and 2 bases at J, leaving 5 bases unmatched. In DNA form, the CDR3 reads TGTGCCAGCAGCCTAAGCGGGGGCCCCTACAATGAGCAGTTCTTC. Protein: CASSLSGGPYNEQFF.

This clonotype was observed a handful of times. The chain joins TRBV7-6 to TRBJ2-1; TRBD1 matches 9 bases. The CDR3 is made up of 16 amino acids. From germline, CDR1 is SGHVS and CDR2 FNYEAQ. Unmatched junction bases numbered 7, after V lost 2 bases and J lost 5 bases. This chain's CDR3 is CASSLPYRGRDNEQFF. As DNA, the CDR3 is TGTGCCAGCAGCTTACCTTACAGGGGGCGTGACAATGAGCAGTTCTTC. Combining the CDR3 with reference TRBV7-6 and TRBJ2-1 gives the whole variable domain GAGVSQSPRYKVTKRGQDVALRCDPISGHVSLYWYRQALGQGPEFLTYFNYEAQQDKSGLPNDRFSAERPEGSISTLTIQRTEQRDSAMYRCASSLPYRGRDNEQFFGPGTRLTVL.

This clonotype was counted between two and nine times. This sequence joins TRBV3-1 and TRBJ1-1; possibly TRBD1 for D (5 bases). V shed 2 bases and J shed 6 bases, with 10 bases lying between them. Germline CDR1 is LGHDT and CDR2 is YNNKEL (reference sequence). This CDR3 contains 13 residues. The CDR3 spells CASSQTTGAEAFF. The CDR3 nucleotides read TGTGCCAGCAGCCAAACGACGGGGGCTGAAGCTTTCTTT.

J is TRBJ2-3 and V is TRBV7-2, with TRBD2 matching over 10 bases. The CDR3 is 16 residues long. Losses at the gene ends were 9 bases for V and 5 bases for J; bases not matched to a gene: 14. The germline gives CDR1 SGHTA, CDR2 FQGNSA. The CDR3, as DNA: TGTGCCAGTTCGCATACTAGCGGGGACCGGGGAGATACGCAGTATTTT. It yields the protein CASSHTSGDRGDTQYF.

The gene calls are TRBV20-1 and TRBJ1-4; 9 bases align to TRBD1. This CDR3 has 14 amino acids. Germline lookup yields CDR1 DFQATT and CDR2 SNEGSKA (reference sequence). Unmatched junction bases numbered 6, after V lost 2 bases and J lost 8 bases. CDR3 sequence reads: CSARWGQGQEKLFF. CDR3 nucleotide sequence: TGCAGTGCTAGATGGGGACAGGGACAGGAAAAACTGTTTTTT.

At least ten counts were recorded for this clonotype. The chain combines TRBV20-1 with TRBJ1-6; D is unresolved. The germline V gene has CDR1 DFQATT and CDR2 SNEGSKA (reference sequence). Trimming cost V 1 base and J 0 bases, with 4 bases left between them. This CDR3 comprises 14 residues. For the CDR3, the DNA is TGCAGTGCTAGAGCGGGCTCCTATAATTCACCCCTCCACTTT. It codes for CSARAGSYNSPLHF.

This clonotype was counted at least ten times. V and J are TRBV29-1 and TRBJ2-7, with 12 bases fitting TRBD2. J was trimmed by 4 bases and V by 1 base; bases with no gene match: 8. The CDR3 extends over 16 amino acids. Per the germline V gene, CDR1 is SQVTM and CDR2 is ANQGSEA. The CDR3 reads CSVEVGPLAGGYEQYF. In nucleotides, the CDR3 is TGCAGCGTTGAAGTAGGGCCACTAGCGGGAGGATACGAGCAGTACTTC.

This clonotype was seen more than once but under ten times. The chain combines TRBV5-1 with TRBJ2-7, with D tentatively TRBD2 (5 bases). The CDR3 consists of 15 residues. Germline CDR1 is SGHRS and CDR2 is YFSETQ. Trimming cost V 0 bases and J 3 bases, with 13 bases left between them. For the CDR3, the DNA is TGCGCCAGCAGCTTGGGGTCCGGGAACTTCTACGAGCAGTACTTC. Its translation: CASSLGSGNFYEQYF.

The genes are TRBV7-2 and TRBJ1-2; 9 bases align to TRBD1. CDR1 SGHTA and CDR2 FQGNSA come from the germline V gene. This CDR3 is built from 14 residues. J gave up 4 bases and V 4 bases, and 4 bases lay outside the gene matches. CDR3 sequence (DNA): TGTGCCAGCAGCTCAAGACAGGGGGTCTATGGCTACACCTTC. This encodes CASSSRQGVYGYTF.

This clonotype was counted many times. The chain combines TRBV10-3 with TRBJ2-7, with D uncertain. The CDR3 runs to 12 residues. CDR1 and CDR2 from the germline V gene are ENHRY and SYGVKD. V lost 4 bases and J 6 bases, leaving 10 bases between the germline ends. DNA of the CDR3: TGTGCCATCAGTGGGCTAACGGGCGAGCAGTACTTC. It specifies CAISGLTGEQYF.

The chain combines TRBV6-6 with TRBJ2-3; the match to TRBD1 covers 7 bases. Trimming removed 6 bases from V and 3 bases from J; junction bases left unmatched: 9. CDR1 is MNHNY, CDR2 SVGAGI, per germline (reference sequence). The CDR3 extends over 15 amino acids. The CDR3 loop reads CASRPTGDRTDTQYF. CDR3 nucleotides: TGTGCCAGCAGGCCCACAGGGGATAGGACAGATACGCAGTATTTT.

This clonotype was seen ten or more times. V is TRBV12-3 or TRBV12-4 and J is TRBJ2-3; 8 nucleotides match TRBD1. The CDR3 consists of 15 residues. V lost 7 bases to trimming and J lost 3 bases; unmatched junction nucleotides: 9. The CDR3 protein is CASTLGQGVTDTQYF. The CDR3 region has the DNA TGTGCCAGCACCCTCGGACAGGGTGTGACAGATACGCAGTATTTT.

The chain joins TRBV10-3 to TRBJ2-3; D is uncertain. Per germline, CDR1 ENHRY and CDR2 SYGVKD. This CDR3 comprises 14 residues. The germline V and J ends were trimmed by 7 bases and 0 bases, with 11 bases remaining between them. The CDR3 DNA sequence: TGTGCCATCAAATCGGGCAAGAGCACAGATACGCAGTATTTT. This codes for CAIKSGKSTDTQYF.

This clonotype was seen repeatedly, ten times or more. This chain joins TRBV7-6 and TRBJ2-1; D gene uncertain. CDR3 length: 11 residues. Trimming shortened V by 2 bases and J by 9 bases, and 5 bases separated the two germline ends. CDR1 is SGHVS and CDR2 is FNYEAQ in the germline V gene. Here the CDR3 DNA reads TGTGCCAGCAGCTTAAGTAGTGAGCAGTTCTTC. This codes for CASSLSSEQFF.

Many counts were recorded for this clonotype. V and J are TRBV5-1 and TRBJ1-1, with TRBD1 matching over 8 bases. The CDR3 covers 14 residues. Germline V gene sequence: CDR1 SGHRS, CDR2 YFSETQ. V gave up 4 bases and J gave up 4 bases; unmatched junction bases: 6. CDR3 loop: CASSGPGQATEAFF. CDR3 sequence (DNA): TGCGCCAGCAGCGGACCGGGACAGGCCACTGAAGCTTTCTTT.

The sample holds one count of this clonotype. The chain recombines TRBV9 with TRBJ2-2, with D uncertain. The germline V gene has CDR1 SGDLS and CDR2 YYNGEE. Trimming stripped 3 bases from V and 3 bases from J, with 18 bases between. This CDR3 comprises 17 residues. CDR3 in amino acids: CASSAPRGQEYTGELFF. Here the CDR3 DNA reads TGTGCCAGCAGCGCACCCCGTGGCCAGGAGTACACCGGGGAGCTGTTTTTT.

This clonotype was seen ten or more times. The V gene is TRBV7-2, the J gene TRBJ2-7; D remains unclear. Trimming removed 4 bases at V and 4 bases at J, with 11 bases between. Germline CDR1 reads SGHTA; CDR2 reads FQGNSA. This CDR3 contains 13 residues. For the CDR3, the DNA is TGTGCCAGCAGCTCGACGATGAGATACGAGCAGTACTTC. Protein sequence: CASSSTMRYEQYF.